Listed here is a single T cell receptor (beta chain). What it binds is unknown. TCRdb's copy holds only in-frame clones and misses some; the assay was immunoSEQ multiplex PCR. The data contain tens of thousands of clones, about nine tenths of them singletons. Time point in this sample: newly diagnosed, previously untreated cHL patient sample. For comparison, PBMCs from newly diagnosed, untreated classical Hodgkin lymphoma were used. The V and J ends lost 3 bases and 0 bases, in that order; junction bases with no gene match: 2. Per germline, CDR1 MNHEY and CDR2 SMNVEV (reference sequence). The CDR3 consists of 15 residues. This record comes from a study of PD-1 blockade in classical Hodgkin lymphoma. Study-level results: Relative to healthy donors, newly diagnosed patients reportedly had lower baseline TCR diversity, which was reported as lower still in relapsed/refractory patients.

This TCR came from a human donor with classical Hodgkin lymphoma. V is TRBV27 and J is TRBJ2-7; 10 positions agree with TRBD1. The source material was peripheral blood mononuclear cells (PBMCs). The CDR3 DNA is TGTGCCAGCAGTTTGACAGGGGGCTACTCCTACGAGCAGTACTTC. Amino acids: CASSLTGGYSYEQYF.